What follows are 11 T cell receptor beta chains derived from one specimen sequenced in a study of radiation and T cells in renal cell carcinoma. Time point denoted: baseline pretreatment blood. Treatment given: 15 Gy SBRT to primary tumor, nephrectomy 4 weeks later. The data were produced by immunoSEQ multiplex PCR, yet TCRdb's version contains in-frame clones alone and is incomplete. The profile shows tens of thousands of clones, roughly four fifths of them singletons. The specimen was blood, collected from a patient whose treatment included radiotherapy and nephrectomy. Every receptor here comes from a woman in her 70s with renal cell carcinoma.

This clone came up a few times. The chain is built from TRBV5-1 and TRBJ1-1; 7 nucleotides line up with TRBD1. The trim removed 0 bases at V and 3 bases at J, leaving 2 bases unmatched. CDR1 and CDR2 (germline): SGHRS, YFSETQ. The CDR3 covers 14 residues. The CDR3 sequence: CASSLAGTDTEAFF. The DNA of the CDR3 is TGCGCCAGCAGCTTGGCTGGGACAGACACTGAAGCTTTCTTT.

This clone was recorded only once. The rearrangement joins TRBV5-6 to TRBJ2-1; D unclear. Germline V gene lookup returns CDR1 SGHDT and CDR2 YYEEEE. There are 16 residues in the CDR3. Trimming removed 4 bases at V and 7 bases at J, with 21 bases between. As DNA, the CDR3 is TGTGCCAGCAGCCCACCTCGGGTGGGGTCCTGGAATGAGCAGTTCTTC. Protein product: CASSPPRVGSWNEQFF.

The chain has TRBV7-8 and TRBJ2-7; D is uncertain. The germline gives CDR1 SGHVS, CDR2 FQNEAQ. Between the trimmed V and J ends, which lost 10 bases and 7 bases, there was a span of 20 bases. The CDR3 totals 13 residues. The CDR3 protein is CAITGPTPREQYF. CDR3 coding DNA: TGTGCCATCACCGGACCGACTCCGCGTGAGCAGTACTTC.

The chain couples TRBV2 to TRBJ1-1; 7 nucleotides agree with TRBD1. This CDR3 has 14 residues. The germline V gene has CDR1 SNHLY and CDR2 FYNNEI. The V segment lost 6 bases and the J segment 8 bases; nucleotides outside the gene matches: 12. In DNA form, the CDR3 reads TGTGCCAGCAGCCCCCGGACAGGCCATAAGGAAGCTTTCTTT. It encodes CASSPRTGHKEAFF.

The CDR3 protein is CASSLHRGLAGGTGELFF. The DNA of the CDR3 is TGTGCCAGCAGCTTACACCGGGGACTAGCGGGAGGGACCGGGGAGCTGTTTTTT. The chain uses TRBV5-4 and TRBJ2-2; 16 bases line up with TRBD2. The germline V gene encodes CDR1 SGHNT and CDR2 YYREEE (reference sequence). The J segment lost 5 bases and the V segment lost 2 bases, leaving 6 bases of the junction unmatched. The CDR3 is made up of 18 amino acids.

This clone was detected once. The V gene is TRBV5-8, the J gene TRBJ2-1, with 9 bases lining up with TRBD2. This CDR3 contains 15 residues. Trimming cost V 0 bases and J 3 bases; bases outside gene matches: 1. The germline gives CDR1 SGHTS, CDR2 YDEGEE. CDR3 amino acids: CASSLGLADYNEQFF. The CDR3 DNA reads as TGTGCCAGCAGCTTGGGACTAGCGGACTACAATGAGCAGTTCTTC. Supplemented by reference TRBV5-8 and TRBJ2-1, the full variable domain reads EAGVTQSPTHLIKTRGQQATLRCSPISGHTSVYWYQQALGLGLQFLLWYDEGEERNRGNFPPRFSGRQFPNYSSELNVNALELEDSALYLCASSLGLADYNEQFFGPGTRLTVL.

J is TRBJ1-4 and V is TRBV2, with a weak D call TRBD1 (5 bases). This CDR3 is built from 13 residues. Germline lookup yields CDR1 SNHLY and CDR2 FYNNEI. The ends were cut back, 6 bases at V and 5 bases at J, with 10 bases in the middle. CDR3 coding DNA: TGTGCCAGCAGAAGACAGCCGAATGAAAAACTGTTTTTT. Amino acid sequence: CASRRQPNEKLFF.

This clone is a singleton in its sample. CDR3 sequence: CASSQPGQGPEAFF. The CDR3 bases are TGCGCCAGCAGCCAACCGGGACAGGGCCCTGAAGCTTTCTTT. This sequence joins TRBV4-1 and TRBJ1-1, with TRBD1 identical over 9 bases. The V gene's germline CDR1 is MGHRA and CDR2 YSYEKL. Germline trimming cut 2 bases from V and 6 bases from J; bases unmatched to any gene: 4. The CDR3 contains 14 residues.

The chain joins TRBV2 to TRBJ1-1, with D hard to call. The V end lost 3 bases, the J end lost 0 bases, and 5 bases lay between the germline ends. Germline values: CDR1 SNHLY, CDR2 FYNNEI. CDR3 length: 13 amino acids. CDR3 DNA: TGTGCCAGCAGTGACATCGTGAACACTGAAGCTTTCTTT. It yields the protein CASSDIVNTEAFF.

This clone was observed a few times. The gene calls are TRBV5-1 and TRBJ1-1; the match to TRBD1 covers 9 bases. There are 16 residues in the CDR3. Looked up from germline, CDR1 is SGHRS and CDR2 is YFSETQ. The V segment lost 9 bases and the J segment 4 bases; nucleotides outside the gene matches: 16. CDR3 region: CATTPSVTDRGTEAFF. DNA of the CDR3: TGCGCCACCACGCCCTCCGTGACGGACAGGGGCACTGAAGCTTTCTTT.

The chain joins TRBV5-1 to TRBJ1-2; no clear D. The length of the CDR3 is 16 residues. CDR1 and CDR2 (germline): SGHRS, YFSETQ. Deletions cut 1 base from V and 7 bases from J, with 20 bases between. The CDR3 sequence is CASSLSPGYLSGGYTF. As DNA, the CDR3 is TGCGCCAGCAGCTTGAGCCCGGGGTATCTATCAGGTGGCTACACCTTC.